Sequencing of this TCR beta chain was carried out in a study of T-cell reconstitution after alpha-beta-depleted transplantation in children. Trimming pared 0 bases from V and 7 bases from J, leaving 10 bases between. The CDR3 contains 13 residues. CDR1 and CDR2 from the germline V gene are SGDLS and YYNGEE. Molecular barcoding with unique molecular identifiers was used for the TCRbeta library. TCRdb passed the PCR reads through MiXCR, listing each CDR3 protein once. The repertoire consists of hundreds of thousands of distinct CDR3 sequences, with 13% occurring once and the leading ten covering 0.65% to 0.9%.

The chain joins TRBV9 to TRBJ1-1; D ambiguous. This clonotype was sampled from a girl aged 2 to 10 with congenital amegakaryocytic thrombocytopenia, due to receive a stem cell transplant. The sample consisted of PBMCs, taken before TCRalphabeta/CD19-depleted stem cell transplant. Written as DNA, the CDR3 is TGTGCCAGCAGCGTAGACGGGCTTTATGAAGCTTTCTTT. Amino acids: CASSVDGLYEAFF.